The 21 T cell receptor beta chains below come from one sample, sequenced in a study of blood T cell repertoires in COVID-19. Only in-frame clones appear in the TCRdb table, and some are missing; sequencing was by immunoSEQ multiplex PCR. The sample lists some 45,000 clones; around nine tenths were seen once. The sample comprised peripheral blood. These receptors were collected from a human donor in a cohort sampled during active COVID-19.

The chain links TRBV19 to TRBJ2-1, with 8 nucleotides matching TRBD2. The CDR3 loop spans 15 amino acids. V was clipped by 1 base and J by 3 bases; unmatched bases: 2. Germline V CDR1 and CDR2: LNHDA, SQIVND (reference sequence). The CDR3, as DNA: TGTGCCAGTAGTATAGGTAGCGGGGTCTACAATGAGCAGTTCTTC. This encodes CASSIGSGVYNEQFF. Full variable domain (rest looked up from reference TRBV19 and TRBJ2-1): DGGITQSPKYLFRKEGQNVTLSCEQNLNHDAMYWYRQDPGQGLRLIYYSQIVNDFQKGDIAEGYSVSREKKESFPLTVTSAQKNPTAFYLCASSIGSGVYNEQFFGPGTRLTVL.

This chain links TRBV6-5 with TRBJ2-4; 8 nucleotides align to TRBD2. The V segment lost 2 bases and the J segment 6 bases; nucleotides outside the gene matches: 6. Germline loops: CDR1 MNHEY, CDR2 SVGAGI. The CDR3 loop spans 15 amino acids. This CDR3 is CASSYNGGARNIQYF. The CDR3 DNA sequence: TGTGCCAGCAGTTACAACGGGGGGGCAAGAAACATTCAGTACTTC.

The chain combines TRBV2 with TRBJ1-5; weak D call: TRBD1 (6 bases). V dropped 1 base and J dropped 3 bases, with 10 bases sitting between them. The V gene's germline CDR1 is SNHLY and CDR2 FYNNEI. This CDR3 spans 15 amino acids. CDR3 sequence reads: CASSEGQGYNQPQHF. CDR3 coding DNA: TGTGCCAGCAGTGAAGGTCAGGGGTACAATCAGCCCCAGCATTTT.

The chain carries TRBV7-9 and TRBJ2-1, with 9 nucleotides matching TRBD1. V trimming: 2 bases; J trimming: 9 bases; junction bases outside the gene matches: 8. Germline V gene lookup returns CDR1 SEHNR and CDR2 FQNEAQ (reference sequence). The CDR3 has 15 amino acids. Written as DNA, the CDR3 is TGTGCCAGCAGCTTAACGGGACAGGGTTTGGGTGAGCAGTTCTTC. It codes for CASSLTGQGLGEQFF.

This chain joins TRBV18 and TRBJ1-6; 7 bases line up with TRBD1. CDR3 size: 15 residues. V was pared by 6 bases and J by 10 bases, with 12 bases of the junction left unmatched. In germline, CDR1 is KGHSH, CDR2 LQKENI. CDR3 in DNA: TGTGCCAGCTCTCCTGGGACAGAGGGTCGGTCACCCCTCCACTTT. It specifies CASSPGTEGRSPLHF.

The count of this clone is one. V and J are TRBV6-5 and TRBJ2-2; D call uncertain. The CDR3 sequence is 12 residues long. V was shortened by 0 bases and J by 8 bases, with 4 bases between the two germline ends. Germline V gene data show CDR1 as MNHEY and CDR2 as SVGAGI. The CDR3 sequence is CASSYSPGELFF. The CDR3, as DNA: TGTGCCAGCAGTTACTCCCCAGGGGAGCTGTTTTTT.

The V call is TRBV19, the J call TRBJ1-2; D may be TRBD1 (6 bases). Trimming removed 10 bases at V and 8 bases at J, with 17 bases between. The CDR3 is made up of 12 amino acids. Germline assignment: CDR1 LNHDA and CDR2 SQIVND (reference sequence). This CDR3 reads CATLTGFDGYTF. The DNA for the CDR3 is TGTGCCACCTTAACAGGGTTCGACGGCTACACCTTC. The full variable domain, completed using reference TRBV19 and TRBJ1-2, is DGGITQSPKYLFRKEGQNVTLSCEQNLNHDAMYWYRQDPGQGLRLIYYSQIVNDFQKGDIAEGYSVSREKKESFPLTVTSAQKNPTAFYLCATLTGFDGYTFGSGTRLTVV.

The CDR3 DNA sequence: TGTGCCAGCAGCGTAGAAAGGGGGGGCAGTTCCCGACGTTCCTCCTACGAGCAGTACTTC. It is translated as CASSVERGGSSRRSSYEQYF. The rearrangement uses TRBV9 and TRBJ2-7, with D perhaps TRBD2 (7 bases). The germline V gene has CDR1 SGDLS and CDR2 YYNGEE. V dropped 0 bases and J dropped 0 bases, with 25 bases sitting between them. There are 20 residues in the CDR3.

CDR3 nucleotide sequence: TGTGCCACCAGTGATAACACCGGCAATCAGCCCCAGCATTTT. As protein: CATSDNTGNQPQHF. The rearrangement uses TRBV24-1 and TRBJ1-5; D is undetermined. CDR3 size: 14 residues. Germline CDR1 KGHDR, CDR2 SFDVKD. V was trimmed by 3 bases and J by 2 bases, leaving 7 bases between them.

This clone has a handful of counts. V and J are TRBV2 and TRBJ2-2, with a tentative D call TRBD1 (6 bases). V was cut by 7 bases and J by 3 bases, with 15 bases left in between. Germline V gene lookup returns CDR1 SNHLY and CDR2 FYNNEI. There are 15 residues in the CDR3. The CDR3 nucleotides are TGTGCCAGCATTCAAAGGGGGAGCGACACCGGGGAGCTGTTTTTT. It specifies CASIQRGSDTGELFF. The full variable domain, rest sourced from reference TRBV2 and TRBJ2-2, is EPEVTQTPSHQVTQMGQEVILRCVPISNHLYFYWYRQILGQKVEFLVSFYNNEISEKSEIFDDQFSVERPDGSNFTLKIRSTKLEDSAMYFCASIQRGSDTGELFFGEGSRLTVL.

The chain carries TRBV5-1 and TRBJ2-2, with 8 bases lining up with TRBD2. With 4 bases clipped from V and 5 bases from J, the junction kept 4 bases outside the gene matches. Germline V CDR1 and CDR2: SGHRS, YFSETQ. The CDR3 totals 14 residues. CDR3 region: CASSPGGATGELFF. DNA of the CDR3: TGCGCCAGCAGCCCCGGGGGGGCGACCGGGGAGCTGTTTTTT.

CDR3 sequence (DNA): TGTGCCAGCAGCTTAGTGCGGGACGGTGGCTACACCTTC. Translated: CASSLVRDGGYTF. This rearrangement joins TRBV7-9 to TRBJ1-2, with a weak D call TRBD1 (5 bases). The CDR3 sequence is 13 residues long. CDR1 is SEHNR and CDR2 is FQNEAQ in the germline V gene (reference sequence). V lost 1 base and J 7 bases, leaving 10 bases between the germline ends. Variable domain in full (rest from reference TRBV7-9 and TRBJ1-2): DTGVSQNPRHKITKRGQNVTFRCDPISEHNRLYWYRQTLGQGPEFLTYFQNEAQLEKSRLLSDRFSAERPKGSFSTLEIQRTEQGDSAMYLCASSLVRDGGYTFGSGTRLTVV.

The J gene is TRBJ1-2, the V gene TRBV19, with D maybe TRBD1 (6 bases). Germline loops: CDR1 LNHDA, CDR2 SQIVND (reference sequence). The V and J ends lost 3 bases and 2 bases respectively, with 16 bases between them. The CDR3 totals 16 residues. CDR3 in DNA: TGTGCCAGTAGTATCCTCGCCGCAGGGGAGAACTATGGCTACACCTTC. Protein product: CASSILAAGENYGYTF.

Only a few counts were recorded for this clone. The chain joins TRBV7-9 to TRBJ2-3; D is ambiguous. The CDR3 is 14 residues long. Germline CDR1 and CDR2: SEHNR and FQNEAQ (reference sequence). Trimming took off 2 bases at V and 2 bases at J, with 8 bases between the two ends. CDR3 sequence: CASSLKQDTDTQYF. The CDR3 DNA sequence: TGTGCCAGCAGCTTAAAGCAGGACACAGATACGCAGTATTTT.

This clone was seen only once. The CDR3 sequence: CASKREETQYF. The CDR3 coding sequence is TGTGCCAGTAAGCGGGAAGAGACCCAGTACTTC. The chain employs TRBV2 and TRBJ2-5, with D possibly TRBD2 on 6 matching bases. Trimming took off 9 bases at V and 3 bases at J, with 8 bases between the two ends. There are 11 residues in the CDR3. Germline-derived CDR1 and CDR2 are SNHLY and FYNNEI.

V gene TRBV5-6 combines with J gene TRBJ1-1; perhaps TRBD1 as D (5 bases). Germline V gene sequence: CDR1 SGHDT, CDR2 YYEEEE. V shed 1 base and J shed 1 base, with 14 bases lying between them. The CDR3 spans 16 residues. The CDR3 region is CASSLIPTGANTEAFF. The CDR3 region has the DNA TGTGCCAGCAGCTTGATCCCCACAGGCGCGAACACTGAAGCTTTCTTT. Full variable domain (missing parts from reference TRBV5-6 and TRBJ1-1): DAGVTQSPTHLIKTRGQQVTLRCSPKSGHDTVSWYQQALGQGPQFIFQYYEEEERQRGNFPDRFSGHQFPNYSSELNVNALLLGDSALYLCASSLIPTGANTEAFFGQGTRLTVV.

The V gene is TRBV30, the J gene TRBJ1-5; no clear D. The germline V and J ends were trimmed by 2 bases and 2 bases, with 10 bases remaining between them. From germline, CDR1 is GTSNPN and CDR2 SVGIG (reference sequence). The CDR3 runs 14 residues. CDR3 bases: TGTGCCTGGAGTCCTAGTACCGGCAATCAGCCCCAGCATTTT. This translates into CAWSPSTGNQPQHF.

The chain is built from TRBV18 and TRBJ1-5; D gene uncertain. This CDR3 has 15 amino acids. CDR1 is KGHSH and CDR2 is LQKENI in the germline V gene. Trimming took 5 bases from V and 1 from J, leaving 12 bases between them. This chain's CDR3 is CASSSLGVSNQPQHF. The CDR3 region has the DNA TGTGCCAGCTCATCCCTCGGGGTGAGCAATCAGCCCCAGCATTTT.

The chain uses TRBV12-3 or TRBV12-4 and TRBJ2-5, with a weak D call TRBD1 (6 bases). Between the trimmed V and J ends, which lost 8 bases and 5 bases, there was a span of 12 bases. The CDR3 runs 12 residues. The chain's CDR3 is CASRPDRETQYF. The CDR3 bases are TGTGCCAGCCGACCCGACAGGGAGACCCAGTACTTC.

The DNA of the CDR3 is TGTGCCAGCAGTCCCTCGACAGGGGAGGCGACTGAAGCTTTCTTT. Protein: CASSPSTGEATEAFF. V gene TRBV27 combines with J gene TRBJ1-1; 8 bases line up with TRBD1. V lost 5 bases, J lost 5 bases, and 10 bases stayed unmatched. The germline CDR1 and CDR2 sequences are MNHEY and SMNVEV (reference sequence). The CDR3 loop spans 15 amino acids.

The rearrangement joins TRBV6-5 to TRBJ1-6; 8 bases match TRBD1. Germline V CDR1 and CDR2: MNHEY, SVGAGI. CDR3 size: 16 residues. J was trimmed by 7 bases and V by 2 bases; bases with no gene match: 7. The CDR3: CASSYARTGINSPLHF. The CDR3 coding sequence is TGTGCCAGCAGTTACGCCAGGACAGGGATCAATTCACCCCTCCACTTT.